This T cell receptor (beta chain) appears in the sequencing data of a study of cytomegalovirus exposure and HLA in healthy donors. About this clone itself: No antigen is known for it.

A multiplex PCR was run with 60 Vbeta primers and 13 Jbeta primers. Sequencing used immunoSEQ multiplex PCR; TCRdb keeps in-frame clones, though not all of them. The table includes about 200,000 clones, 82% detected once. Study-level results: Donors were assumed by presence/absence analyses to have roughly uniform sequencing depth. Previous analysis showed most TCR beta V segments were productive about 90% or about 30% of the time.

Germline lookup yields CDR1 MNHEY and CDR2 SMNVEV (reference sequence). Trimming left V 1 base short and J 4 bases short, with 11 bases between. The CDR3 length is 15 residues. This cohort consisted of healthy bone marrow donors. The TCR was taken from a woman aged 40 to 49 in good health and CMV-seronegative. Source material: PBMCs. The chain couples TRBV27 to TRBJ1-5, with a weak D call TRBD1 (6 bases). CDR3 in amino acids: CASSLFGQLNQPQHF. The CDR3 DNA follows: TGTGCCAGCAGTTTATTTGGACAGTTGAATCAGCCCCAGCATTTT.